The entry below describes one T cell receptor beta chain. Its specificity is unknown. The sample originates from a study of cytomegalovirus exposure and HLA in healthy donors. For the study at large: Of about 390 genotyped donors, more than 75% grouped in the Caucasian-associated ancestry cluster.

Germline assignment: CDR1 SNHLY and CDR2 FYNNEI. The CDR3 contains 12 residues. V lost 8 bases and J lost 8; bases outside the gene matches: 7. Regarding the study as a whole: Researchers reported that three CMV-associated chains were confirmed in vitro as CMV antigen-specific. Reportedly, HLA-A and HLA-B alleles of most subjects were accurately predicted from TCR beta. Some TCR beta chains (164 of them) were listed as cytomegalovirus-associated.

The PCR contained 60 Vbeta and 13 Jbeta primers. Using immunoSEQ multiplex PCR, the repertoire was profiled, and TCRdb retains in-frame clones only, with some absent. This table has about 98,000 clones, 60% to 75% appearing once. This clonotype was sampled from a female donor in good health and CMV-seronegative. Material: PBMCs. The rearrangement uses TRBV2 and TRBJ1-2, with 8 bases identical to TRBD1. The CDR3 DNA reads as TGTGCCAGCGCATATACAGGGGGGGGCTACACCTTC. Residues: CASAYTGGGYTF. Combining the CDR3 with reference TRBV2 and TRBJ1-2 gives the whole variable domain EPEVTQTPSHQVTQMGQEVILRCVPISNHLYFYWYRQILGQKVEFLVSFYNNEISEKSEIFDDQFSVERPDGSNFTLKIRSTKLEDSAMYFCASAYTGGGYTFGSGTRLTVV.